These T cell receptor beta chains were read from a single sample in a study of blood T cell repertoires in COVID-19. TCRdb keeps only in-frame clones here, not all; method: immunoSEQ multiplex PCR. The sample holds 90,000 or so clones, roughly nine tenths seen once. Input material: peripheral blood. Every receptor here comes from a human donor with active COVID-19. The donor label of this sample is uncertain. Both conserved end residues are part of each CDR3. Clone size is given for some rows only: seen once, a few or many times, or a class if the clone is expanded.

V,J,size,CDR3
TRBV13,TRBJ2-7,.,CASSWGDRRFGYEQYF
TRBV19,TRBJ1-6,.,CASSSPVQGSPLHF
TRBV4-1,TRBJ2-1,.,CASSQDSITGGSYNEQFF
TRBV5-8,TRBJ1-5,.,CASSLEPNQPQHF
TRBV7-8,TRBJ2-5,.,CASTLGGGFAETQYF
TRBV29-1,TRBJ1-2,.,CSVSPGRGHGYTF
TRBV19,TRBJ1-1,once,CASIPRAENTEAFF
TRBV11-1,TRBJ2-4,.,CASSATPGQGAIQYF
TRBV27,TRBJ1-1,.,CASVGGTGIISDTEAFF
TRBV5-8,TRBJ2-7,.,CASSSFDNLRVHEQYF
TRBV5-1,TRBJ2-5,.,CASSPDIQETQYF
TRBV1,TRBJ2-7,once,CTPGRRGGTRPYEQYF
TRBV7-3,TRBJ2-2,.,CASSLGTSAGELFF
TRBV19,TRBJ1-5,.,CASTWRAQEGNQPQHF
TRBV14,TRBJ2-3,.,CASTKGVGDTQYF
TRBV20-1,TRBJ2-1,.,CSASPPLAGPYNEQFF
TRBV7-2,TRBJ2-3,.,CASSLVWQGTDTQYF
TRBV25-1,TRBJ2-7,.,CASSEGSHWTGYEQYF